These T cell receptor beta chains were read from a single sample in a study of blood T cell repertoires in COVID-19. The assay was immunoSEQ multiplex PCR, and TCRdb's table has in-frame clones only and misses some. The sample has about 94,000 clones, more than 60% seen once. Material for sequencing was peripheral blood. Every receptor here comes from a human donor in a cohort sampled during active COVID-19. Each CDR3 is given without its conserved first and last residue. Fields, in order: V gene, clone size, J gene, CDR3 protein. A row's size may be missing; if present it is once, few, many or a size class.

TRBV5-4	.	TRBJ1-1	ASSPLDRIGGTEAF
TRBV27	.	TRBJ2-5	ASSLIPRETQY
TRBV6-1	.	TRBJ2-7	ASSELASAAEQY
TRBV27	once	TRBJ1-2	ASKPGGRLHGYT
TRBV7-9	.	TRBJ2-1	ASSLRSDEQF
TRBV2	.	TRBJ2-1	ASSHSLAGVNYNEQF
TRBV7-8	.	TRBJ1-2	ASSPYDRHGYT
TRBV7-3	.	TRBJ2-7	ASSVVTQGEQY
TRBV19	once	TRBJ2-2	ASTGKNTGELF
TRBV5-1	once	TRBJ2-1	ASSLQPGVYNEQF
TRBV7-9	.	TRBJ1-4	ASSLATTNEKLF
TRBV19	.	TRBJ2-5	ASSPRGQGLQETQY